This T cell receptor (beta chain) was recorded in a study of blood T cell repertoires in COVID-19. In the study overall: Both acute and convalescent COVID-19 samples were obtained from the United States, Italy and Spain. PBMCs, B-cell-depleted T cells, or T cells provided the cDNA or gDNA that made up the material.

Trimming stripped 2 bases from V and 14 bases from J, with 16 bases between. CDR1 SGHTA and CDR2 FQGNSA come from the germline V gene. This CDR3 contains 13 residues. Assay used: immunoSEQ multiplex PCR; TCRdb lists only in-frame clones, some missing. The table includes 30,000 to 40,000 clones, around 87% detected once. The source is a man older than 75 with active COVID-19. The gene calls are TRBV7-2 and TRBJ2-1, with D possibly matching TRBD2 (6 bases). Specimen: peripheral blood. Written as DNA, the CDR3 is TGTGCCAGCAGCTTACGGGGCGGGACGGGAGAGTTCTTC. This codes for CASSLRGGTGEFF.